This T cell receptor beta chain originates from a study of blood T cells in healthy people across ages. A second PCR of roughly 7 to 11 cycles used a sample-barcoded 5' primer and a J-beta primer mix. All cDNA molecules were each tagged by a template-switch adaptor with 12 random nucleotides. Each sample yielded at least 2.5 million CDR3-containing paired-end reads. TCRdb analysed the 5' RACE reads with MiXCR anew, one entry per CDR3 protein. The sample lists roughly 1.9 million distinct CDR3 sequences; about 39% were seen once. To note about this clonotype: The antigen remains unidentified.

The CDR3 runs to 16 residues. Findings and caveats of the study: It was not known whether donors were CMV positive (a possible confounder of expanded clonotype changes).

The TCR was taken from a human donor in good health. The rearrangement links TRBV21-1 to TRBJ1-5; the table's TRBD1 call for D was not verified on the DNA. TRBV21-1 is termed a pseudogene. Sequenced sample: blood. The CDR3 spells CASSKWVSRGYQPQHF. DNA of the CDR3: TGTGCCAGCAGCAAATGGGTATCCAGGGGGTATCAGCCCCAGCATTTT.